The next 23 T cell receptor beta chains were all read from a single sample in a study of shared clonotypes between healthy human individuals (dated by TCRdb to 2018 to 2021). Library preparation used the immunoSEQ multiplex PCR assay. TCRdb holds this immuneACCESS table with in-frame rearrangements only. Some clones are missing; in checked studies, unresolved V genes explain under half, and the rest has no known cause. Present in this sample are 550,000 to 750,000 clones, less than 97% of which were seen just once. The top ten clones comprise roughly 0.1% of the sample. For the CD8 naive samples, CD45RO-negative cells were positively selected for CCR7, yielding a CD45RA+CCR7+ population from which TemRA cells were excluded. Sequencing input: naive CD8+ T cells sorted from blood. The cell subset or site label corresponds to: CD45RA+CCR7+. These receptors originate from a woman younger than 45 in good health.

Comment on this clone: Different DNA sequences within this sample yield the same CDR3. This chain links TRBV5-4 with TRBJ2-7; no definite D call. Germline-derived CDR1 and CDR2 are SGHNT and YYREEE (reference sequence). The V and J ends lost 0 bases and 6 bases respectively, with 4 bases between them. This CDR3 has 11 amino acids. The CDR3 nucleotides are TGTGCCAGCAGCTTGGGAGCCGAGCAGTACTTC. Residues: CASSLGAEQYF.

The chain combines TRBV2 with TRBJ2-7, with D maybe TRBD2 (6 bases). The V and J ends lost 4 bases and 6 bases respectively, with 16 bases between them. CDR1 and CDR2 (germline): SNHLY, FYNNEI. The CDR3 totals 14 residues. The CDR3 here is CASSGGDFPLEQYF. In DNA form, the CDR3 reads TGTGCCAGCAGTGGAGGGGACTTCCCCCTCGAGCAGTACTTC.

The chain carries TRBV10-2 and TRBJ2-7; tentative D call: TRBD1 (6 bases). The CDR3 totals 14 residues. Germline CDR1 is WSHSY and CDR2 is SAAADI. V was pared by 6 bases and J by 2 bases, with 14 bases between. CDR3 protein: CASRDPGHPYEQYF. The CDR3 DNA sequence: TGCGCCAGCAGAGACCCGGGACACCCCTACGAGCAGTACTTC.

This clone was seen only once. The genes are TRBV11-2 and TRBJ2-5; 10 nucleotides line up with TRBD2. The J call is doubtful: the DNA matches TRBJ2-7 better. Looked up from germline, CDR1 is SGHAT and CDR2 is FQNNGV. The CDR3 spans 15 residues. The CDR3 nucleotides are TGTGCCAGCAGCTTACTAGCGGGAGATGAGCCCGAGCAGTACTTC. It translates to CASSLLAGDEPEQYF.

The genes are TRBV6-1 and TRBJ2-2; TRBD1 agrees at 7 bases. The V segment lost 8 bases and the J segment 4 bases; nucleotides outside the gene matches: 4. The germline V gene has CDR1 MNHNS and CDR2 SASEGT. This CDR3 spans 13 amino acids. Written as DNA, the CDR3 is TGTGCCAGCTTGGGACAGTTCACCGGGGAGCTGTTTTTT. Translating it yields CASLGQFTGELFF.

The CDR3 bases are TGTGCCACCAGCAGAGGGACAGTGACAGGCGATGAGCAGTTCTTC. Its translation: CATSRGTVTGDEQFF. The chain recombines TRBV15 with TRBJ2-1; maybe TRBD1 (6 bases). The CDR3 covers 15 residues. CDR1 is LNHNV and CDR2 is YYDKDF in the germline V gene (reference sequence). V gave up 1 base and J gave up 8 bases, with 15 bases separating them.

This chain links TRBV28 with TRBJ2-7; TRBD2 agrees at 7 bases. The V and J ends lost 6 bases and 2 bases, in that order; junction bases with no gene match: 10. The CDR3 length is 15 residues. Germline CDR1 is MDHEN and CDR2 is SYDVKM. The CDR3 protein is CASRATSAPPYEQYF. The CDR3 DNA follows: TGTGCCAGCAGAGCCACTAGCGCCCCCCCCTACGAGCAGTACTTC.

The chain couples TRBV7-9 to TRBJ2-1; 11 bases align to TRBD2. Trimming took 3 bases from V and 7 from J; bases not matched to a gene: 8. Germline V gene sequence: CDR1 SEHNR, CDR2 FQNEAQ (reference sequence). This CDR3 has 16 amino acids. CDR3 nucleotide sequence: TGTGCCAGCAGCTTCTTAGCGGGAGGGCCTAGGAATGAGCAGTTCTTC. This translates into CASSFLAGGPRNEQFF. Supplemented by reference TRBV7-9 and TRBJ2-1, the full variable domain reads DTGVSQNPRHKITKRGQNVTFRCDPISEHNRLYWYRQTLGQGPEFLTYFQNEAQLEKSRLLSDRFSAERPKGSFSTLEIQRTEQGDSAMYLCASSFLAGGPRNEQFFGPGTRLTVL.

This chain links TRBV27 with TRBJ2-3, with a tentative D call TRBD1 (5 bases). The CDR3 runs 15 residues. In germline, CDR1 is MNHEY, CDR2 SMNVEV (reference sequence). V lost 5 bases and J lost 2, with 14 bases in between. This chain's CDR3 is CASSGASVPTDTQYF. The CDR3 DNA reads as TGTGCCAGCAGTGGGGCCAGCGTCCCCACAGATACGCAGTATTTT.

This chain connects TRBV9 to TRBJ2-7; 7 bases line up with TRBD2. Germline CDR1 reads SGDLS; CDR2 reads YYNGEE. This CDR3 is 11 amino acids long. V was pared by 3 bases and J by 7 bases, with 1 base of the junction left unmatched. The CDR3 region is CASSAGLEQYF. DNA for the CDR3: TGTGCCAGCAGCGCGGGACTAGAGCAGTACTTC.

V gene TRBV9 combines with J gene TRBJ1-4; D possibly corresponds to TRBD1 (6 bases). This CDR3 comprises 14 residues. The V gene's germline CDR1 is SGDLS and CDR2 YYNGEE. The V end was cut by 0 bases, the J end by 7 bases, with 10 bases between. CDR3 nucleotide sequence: TGTGCCAGCAGCGTAGAGGGACATGGTGAAAAACTGTTTTTT. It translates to CASSVEGHGEKLFF.

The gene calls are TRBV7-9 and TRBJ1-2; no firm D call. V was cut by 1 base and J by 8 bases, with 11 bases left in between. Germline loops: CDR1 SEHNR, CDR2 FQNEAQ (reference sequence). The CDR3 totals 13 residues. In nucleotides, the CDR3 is TGTGCCAGCAGCTTAGAAACAGTCTGGGGCTACACCTTC. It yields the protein CASSLETVWGYTF.

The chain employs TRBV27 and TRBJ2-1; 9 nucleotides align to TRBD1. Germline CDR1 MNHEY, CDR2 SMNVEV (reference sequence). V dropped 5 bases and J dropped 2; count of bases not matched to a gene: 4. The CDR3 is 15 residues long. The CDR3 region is CASSPGTGTYNEQFF. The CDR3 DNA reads TGTGCCAGCAGTCCCGGGACAGGGACCTACAATGAGCAGTTCTTC.

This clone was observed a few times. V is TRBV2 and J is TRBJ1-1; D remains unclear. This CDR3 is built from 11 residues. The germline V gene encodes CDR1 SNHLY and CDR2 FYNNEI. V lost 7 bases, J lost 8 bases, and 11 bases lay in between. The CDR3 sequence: CASTDGKEAFF. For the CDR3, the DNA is TGTGCCAGCACCGACGGGAAAGAAGCTTTCTTT.

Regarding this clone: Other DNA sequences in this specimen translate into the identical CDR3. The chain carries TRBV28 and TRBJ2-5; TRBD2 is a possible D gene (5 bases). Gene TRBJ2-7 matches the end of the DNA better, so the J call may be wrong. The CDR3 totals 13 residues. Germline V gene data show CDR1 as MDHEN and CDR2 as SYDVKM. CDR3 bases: TGTGCCAGCAGTTTAGCCGGGACCTACGAGCAGTACTTC. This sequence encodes CASSLAGTYEQYF.

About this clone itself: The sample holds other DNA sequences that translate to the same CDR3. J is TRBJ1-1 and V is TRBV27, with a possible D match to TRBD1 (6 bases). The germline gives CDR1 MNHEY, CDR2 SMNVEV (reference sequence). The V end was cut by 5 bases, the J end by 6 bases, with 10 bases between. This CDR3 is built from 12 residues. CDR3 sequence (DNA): TGTGCCAGCAGTGGTGGGGGGCCTGAAGCTTTCTTT. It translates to CASSGGGPEAFF.

Written as DNA, the CDR3 is TGTGCCAGCAGTTTAGCGGGGGGCGGCTGGGGAGAGCAGTACTTC. Translating it yields CASSLAGGGWGEQYF. The rearrangement uses TRBV27 and TRBJ2-7; 8 bases map to TRBD2. CDR1 is MNHEY, CDR2 SMNVEV, per germline (reference sequence). CDR3 length: 15 amino acids. The trim removed 2 bases at V and 7 bases at J, leaving 10 bases unmatched.

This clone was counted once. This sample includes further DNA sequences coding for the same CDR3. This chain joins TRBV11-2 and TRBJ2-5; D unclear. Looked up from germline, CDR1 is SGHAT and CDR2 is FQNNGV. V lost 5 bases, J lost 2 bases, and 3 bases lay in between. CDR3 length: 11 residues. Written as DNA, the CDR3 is TGTGCCAGCAGCGTTCAAGAGACCCAGTACTTC. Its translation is CASSVQETQYF.

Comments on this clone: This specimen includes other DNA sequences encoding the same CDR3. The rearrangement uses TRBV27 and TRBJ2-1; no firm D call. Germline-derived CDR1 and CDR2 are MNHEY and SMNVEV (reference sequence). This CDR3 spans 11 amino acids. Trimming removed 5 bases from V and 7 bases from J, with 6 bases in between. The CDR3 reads CASSLGNEQFF. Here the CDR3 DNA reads TGTGCCAGCAGTCTGGGGAATGAGCAGTTCTTC.

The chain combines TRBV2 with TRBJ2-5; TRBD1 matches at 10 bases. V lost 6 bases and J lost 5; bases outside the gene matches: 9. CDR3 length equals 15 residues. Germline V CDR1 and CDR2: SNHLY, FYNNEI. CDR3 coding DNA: TGTGCCAGCAGCGAACTTGGGACAGGGGATGAGACCCAGTACTTC. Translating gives CASSELGTGDETQYF.

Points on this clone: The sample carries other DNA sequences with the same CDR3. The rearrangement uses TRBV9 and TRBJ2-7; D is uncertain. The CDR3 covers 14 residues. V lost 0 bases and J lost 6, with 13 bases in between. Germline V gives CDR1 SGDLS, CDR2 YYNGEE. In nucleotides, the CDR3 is TGTGCCAGCAGCGTAGAACCCCTAATCGGCGAGCAGTACTTC. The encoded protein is CASSVEPLIGEQYF.

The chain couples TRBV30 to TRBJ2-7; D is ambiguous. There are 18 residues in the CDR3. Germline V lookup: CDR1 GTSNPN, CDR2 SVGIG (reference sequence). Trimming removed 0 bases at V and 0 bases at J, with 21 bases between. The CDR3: CAWSVGRLSSPHSYEQYF. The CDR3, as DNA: TGTGCCTGGAGTGTAGGTCGCTTGAGCTCTCCCCACTCCTACGAGCAGTACTTC. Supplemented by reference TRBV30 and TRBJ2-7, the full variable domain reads SQTIHQWPATLVQPVGSPLSLECTVEGTSNPNLYWYRQAAGRGLQLLFYSVGIGQISSEVPQNLSASRPQDRQFILSSKKLLLSDSGFYLCAWSVGRLSSPHSYEQYFGPGTRLTVT.

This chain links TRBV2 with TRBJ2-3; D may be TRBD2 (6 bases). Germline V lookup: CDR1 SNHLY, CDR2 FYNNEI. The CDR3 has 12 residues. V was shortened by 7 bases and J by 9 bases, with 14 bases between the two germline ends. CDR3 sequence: CASNEPGGTQYF. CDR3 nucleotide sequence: TGTGCCAGCAACGAGCCTGGGGGGACGCAGTATTTT.